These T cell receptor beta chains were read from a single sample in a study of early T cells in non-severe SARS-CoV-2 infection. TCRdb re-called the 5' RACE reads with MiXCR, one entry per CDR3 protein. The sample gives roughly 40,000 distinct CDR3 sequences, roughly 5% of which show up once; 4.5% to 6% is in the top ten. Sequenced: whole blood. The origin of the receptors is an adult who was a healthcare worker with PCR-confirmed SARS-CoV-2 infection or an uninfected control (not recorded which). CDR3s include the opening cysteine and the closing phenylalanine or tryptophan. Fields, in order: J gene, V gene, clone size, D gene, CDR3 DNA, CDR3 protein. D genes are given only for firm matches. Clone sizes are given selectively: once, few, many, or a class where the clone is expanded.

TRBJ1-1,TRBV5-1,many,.,TGCGCCAGCAGCCCGGTTGGGGGTAGGGCTCCTGAAGCTTTCTTT,CASSPVGGRAPEAFF
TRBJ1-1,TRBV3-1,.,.,TGTGCCAGCAGCCAAGACCCAACCCACAACAGGGTGGACACTGAAGCTTTCTTT,CASSQDPTHNRVDTEAFF
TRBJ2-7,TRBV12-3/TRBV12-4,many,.,TGTGCCATAGATACGGGGTTAAAGCAGTACTTC,CAIDTGLKQYF
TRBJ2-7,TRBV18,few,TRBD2,TGTGCCAGCTCAAGGTCTAGCGGGCGCTACGAGCAGTACTTC,CASSRSSGRYEQYF
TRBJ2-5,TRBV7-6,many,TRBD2,TGTGCCAGCAGCTTCTCCCTAGCGGGGTCAAAAGAGACCCAGTACTTC,CASSFSLAGSKETQYF
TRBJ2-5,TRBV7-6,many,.,TGTGCCAGCAGCTTAGCCTCACCAACGGGGACCCAGTACTTC,CASSLASPTGTQYF
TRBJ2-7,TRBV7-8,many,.,TGTGCCAGCAGCCCCACCCGGACACCCGAGCAGTACTTC,CASSPTRTPEQYF
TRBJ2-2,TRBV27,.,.,TGTGCCAGCAGTTTCTTCGGGGAGCTGTTTTTT,CASSFFGELFF
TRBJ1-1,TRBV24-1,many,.,TGTGCCACCAGTGATTTGTCGGACGATCCCGAAGCTTTCTTT,CATSDLSDDPEAFF
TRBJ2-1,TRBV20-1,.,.,TGCAGTGCTAGAGATCGACAGCACAATGAGCAGTTCTTC,CSARDRQHNEQFF
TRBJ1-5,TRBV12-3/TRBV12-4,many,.,TGTGCCAGCAGTCTTGGCGGGACGACAAATAATCAGCCCCAGCATTTT,CASSLGGTTNNQPQHF
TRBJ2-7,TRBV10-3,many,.,TGTGCCATCAGAAACGACGGCTACGAGCAGTACTTC,CAIRNDGYEQYF
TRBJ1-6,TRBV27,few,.,TGTGCCAGCAGTTTATCTATCGGACGGGGGCAAGGCTCACCCCTCCACTTT,CASSLSIGRGQGSPLHF
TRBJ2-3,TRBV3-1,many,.,TGTGCCAGCAGCCAAAGGGGCACAGATACGCAGTATTTT,CASSQRGTDTQYF
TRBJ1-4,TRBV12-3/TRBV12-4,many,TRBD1,TGTGCCAGCAGTAGACAGGGAAAAAGTGAAAAACTGTTTTTT,CASSRQGKSEKLFF
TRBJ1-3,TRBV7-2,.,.,TGTGCCAGCAGCTTCGTCAAGGGGTCTGGAAACACCATATATTTT,CASSFVKGSGNTIYF
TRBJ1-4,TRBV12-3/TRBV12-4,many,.,TGTGCCAGCAGTTTAGATGGCGGTAATGAAAAACTGTTTTTT,CASSLDGGNEKLFF
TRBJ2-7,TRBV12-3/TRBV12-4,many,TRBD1,TGTGCCAGCAGTTTTTACCCTGGGGGACAGGGGGACGAGCAGTACTTC,CASSFYPGGQGDEQYF